The present TCR beta chain was sequenced within a study of blood T cells in healthy people across ages. A second PCR of roughly 7 to 11 cycles used a sample-barcoded 5' primer and a J-beta primer mix. Template switching added a 12-random-nucleotide identifier to every cDNA molecule. MiXCR was run by TCRdb on the 5' RACE reads, yielding one entry per CDR3 protein. The sample contains about 1.4 million distinct CDR3 sequences, approximately 59% of which appear only once. The CDR3 consists of 14 residues. Germline V lookup: CDR1 SGHRS, CDR2 YFSETQ. V was cut by 4 bases and J by 3 bases, with 10 bases left in between.

The sample comprised blood. V is TRBV5-1 and J is TRBJ2-2, with D perhaps matching TRBD1 or TRBD2 (6 bases each). This sequence originates from a man aged 18 to 29 in good health. For the CDR3, the DNA is TGCGCCAGCAGCGGGGGGCGTCACACCGGGGAGCTGTTTTTT. Its protein is CASSGGRHTGELFF.